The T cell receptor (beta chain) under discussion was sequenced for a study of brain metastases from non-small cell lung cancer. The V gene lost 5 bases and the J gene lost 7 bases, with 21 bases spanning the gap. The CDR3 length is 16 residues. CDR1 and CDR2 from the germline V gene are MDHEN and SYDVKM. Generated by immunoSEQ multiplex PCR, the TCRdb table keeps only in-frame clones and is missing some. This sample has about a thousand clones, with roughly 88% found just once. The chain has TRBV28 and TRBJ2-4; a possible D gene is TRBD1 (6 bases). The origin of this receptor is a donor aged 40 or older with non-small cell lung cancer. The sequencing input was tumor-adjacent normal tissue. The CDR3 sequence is CASSQQLEGRGNIQYF. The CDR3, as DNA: TGTGCCAGCAGTCAACAACTCGAGGGCAGGGGCAACATTCAGTACTTC.